One and the same sample provided the 31 T cell receptor beta chains below, sequenced in a study of cytomegalovirus exposure and HLA in healthy donors. The repertoire was sequenced with immunoSEQ multiplex PCR; TCRdb's copy has only in-frame clones and lacks some. In the table there are 90,000 to 100,000 clones, 80% to 95% of which are singletons. Sequencing was performed on PBMCs. Receptors were obtained from a woman younger than 45 in good health and CMV-seropositive.

The chain employs TRBV6-1 and TRBJ1-5, with 8 bases that match TRBD1. Trimming at V came to 6 bases and at J to 0 bases, leaving 4 bases not matched to a gene. This CDR3 has 15 residues. The germline V gene encodes CDR1 MNHNS and CDR2 SASEGT. The DNA for the CDR3 is TGTGCCAGCAGACCCGGGACAGGTAGCAATCAGCCCCAGCATTTT. Translating it yields CASRPGTGSNQPQHF.

The chain carries TRBV7-2 and TRBJ1-1; 9 bases are shared with TRBD1. The ends lost 0 bases at V and 3 bases at J; junction bases unmatched: 8. CDR3 length: 17 residues. Germline CDR1 reads SGHTA; CDR2 reads FQGNSA. CDR3 DNA sequence: TGTGCCAGCAGCTTAGCGGGACAGGGAAGGGGACACACTGAAGCTTTCTTT. It is translated as CASSLAGQGRGHTEAFF. The full variable domain, with the rest looked up from reference TRBV7-2 and TRBJ1-1, is GAGVSQSPSNKVTEKGKDVELRCDPISGHTALYWYRQSLGQGLEFLIYFQGNSAPDKSGLPSDRFSAERTGGSVSTLTIQRTQQEDSAVYLCASSLAGQGRGHTEAFFGQGTRLTVV.

In this sample, this clone turned up once. J is TRBJ2-7 and V is TRBV10-1; 7 bases match TRBD1. Germline V gives CDR1 WNHNN, CDR2 SYGVQD (reference sequence). This CDR3 spans 13 amino acids. Germline trimming cut 5 bases from V and 2 bases from J; bases unmatched to any gene: 3. CDR3 protein: CASSRQGAYEQYF. For the CDR3, the DNA is TGCGCCAGCAGTCGACAGGGCGCCTACGAGCAGTACTTC.

This clone is a singleton in its sample. The V and J genes are TRBV30 and TRBJ1-3; D gene uncertain. This CDR3 has 14 amino acids. In germline, CDR1 is GTSNPN, CDR2 SVGIG (reference sequence). The V and J ends lost 0 bases and 4 bases respectively, with 10 bases between them. Here the CDR3 DNA reads TGTGCCTGGAGTGTACTAGGGCAAGGAAACACCATATATTTT. This translates into CAWSVLGQGNTIYF.

The rearrangement joins TRBV29-1 to TRBJ2-2, with 8 bases identical to TRBD1. The CDR3 is 15 residues long. V lost 4 bases to trimming and J lost 0 bases; unmatched junction nucleotides: 4. The germline V gene has CDR1 SQVTM and CDR2 ANQGSEA. In DNA, the CDR3 is TGCAGCGTTGGCAGGGGGCCCGCGAACACCGGGGAGCTGTTTTTT. It yields the protein CSVGRGPANTGELFF.

The CDR3 spells CASGLYRDRGTPGELFF. The CDR3 nucleotides read TGTGCTAGTGGTTTGTACAGGGACAGGGGTACACCCGGGGAGCTGTTTTTT. The chain uses TRBV12-5 and TRBJ2-2; 10 bases line up with TRBD1. The CDR3 is 17 amino acids. V shed 2 bases, J shed 6 bases, and the junction held 9 bases outside the gene matches. The V gene's germline CDR1 is LGHNT and CDR2 FRNRAP.

The V call is TRBV15, the J call TRBJ2-1; possibly TRBD2 for D (6 bases). The CDR3 has 15 amino acids. The V end was cut by 5 bases, the J end by 7 bases, with 18 bases between. Germline V gene lookup returns CDR1 LNHNV and CDR2 YYDKDF (reference sequence). The CDR3 loop is CATSSRGGGINEQFF. CDR3 DNA sequence: TGTGCCACCAGCTCCCGGGGAGGAGGGATAAATGAGCAGTTCTTC.

The chain employs TRBV29-1 and TRBJ1-4; D possibly corresponds to TRBD1 (5 bases). The CDR3 has 13 amino acids. Per the germline V gene, CDR1 is SQVTM and CDR2 is ANQGSEA. Trimming shortened V by 3 bases and J by 8 bases, and 13 bases separated the two germline ends. CDR3 region: CSVETALREKLFF. CDR3 bases: TGCAGCGTTGAGACAGCGCTGAGGGAAAAACTGTTTTTT.

The V and J genes are TRBV5-1 and TRBJ1-1; no firm D call. Per germline, CDR1 SGHRS and CDR2 YFSETQ. The V and J ends lost 0 bases and 0 bases respectively, with 9 bases between them. CDR3 length equals 15 residues. CDR3 DNA: TGCGCCAGCAGCTTGGTTCGGGGATTGAACACTGAAGCTTTCTTT. The encoded protein is CASSLVRGLNTEAFF. The entire variable domain, with the rest obtained from reference TRBV5-1 and TRBJ1-1, is as follows: KAGVTQTPRYLIKTRGQQVTLSCSPISGHRSVSWYQQTPGQGLQFLFEYFSETQRNKGNFPGRFSGRQFSNSRSEMNVSTLELGDSALYLCASSLVRGLNTEAFFGQGTRLTVV.

The chain uses TRBV5-1 and TRBJ1-2; D remains unclear. Germline CDR1 is SGHRS and CDR2 is YFSETQ. V lost 1 base to trimming and J lost 3 bases, with 10 bases between them. CDR3 length equals 14 residues. The CDR3 spells CASSLTSGDYGYTF. CDR3 bases: TGCGCCAGCAGCTTGACAAGCGGGGACTATGGCTACACCTTC.

The gene calls are TRBV7-8 and TRBJ2-3; 9 nucleotides match TRBD2. Germline CDR1 and CDR2: SGHVS and FQNEAQ. The junction had 11 bases not matched to a gene; V was cut back by 5 bases and J by 5 bases. The CDR3 extends over 16 amino acids. CDR3 bases: TGTGCCAGCAGCCAGAGTGGAGCGGGAGGCGGAGATACGCAGTATTTT. Its protein is CASSQSGAGGGDTQYF.

The V gene is TRBV18, the J gene TRBJ2-7; D ambiguous. The CDR3 is made up of 13 amino acids. Germline CDR1 reads KGHSH; CDR2 reads LQKENI. With 3 bases removed from V and 7 bases from J, the gap between germline ends came to 13 bases. This CDR3 reads CASSPFEAAEQYF. CDR3 DNA sequence: TGTGCCAGCTCACCCTTCGAGGCGGCGGAGCAGTACTTC. The whole variable domain, remainder taken from reference TRBV18 and TRBJ2-7, is NAGVMQNPRHLVRRRGQEARLRCSPMKGHSHVYWYRQLPEEGLKFMVYLQKENIIDESGMPKERFSAEFPKEGPSILRIQQVVRGDSAAYFCASSPFEAAEQYFGPGTRLTVT.

This sequence joins TRBV2 and TRBJ1-5; 9 bases map to TRBD1. V lost 1 base to trimming and J lost 5 bases; unmatched junction nucleotides: 9. Germline V lookup: CDR1 SNHLY, CDR2 FYNNEI. CDR3 length equals 17 residues. CDR3: CASSEEGGGDRDQPQHF. The CDR3 nucleotides read TGTGCCAGCAGTGAAGAAGGAGGGGGGGACAGGGATCAGCCCCAGCATTTT.

The J gene is TRBJ2-1, the V gene TRBV5-6; no reliable D call. This CDR3 contains 11 residues. The germline V gene encodes CDR1 SGHDT and CDR2 YYEEEE. With 4 bases removed from V and 6 bases from J, the gap between germline ends came to 5 bases. The CDR3 DNA reads as TGTGCCAGCAGCAACTTCAATGAGCAGTTCTTC. Amino acids: CASSNFNEQFF. The full variable domain, in which reference TRBV5-6 and TRBJ2-1 provide the parts outside the CDR3, is DAGVTQSPTHLIKTRGQQVTLRCSPKSGHDTVSWYQQALGQGPQFIFQYYEEEERQRGNFPDRFSGHQFPNYSSELNVNALLLGDSALYLCASSNFNEQFFGPGTRLTVL.

This chain uses TRBV7-2 with TRBJ1-5; D not certain. Germline-derived CDR1 and CDR2 are SGHTA and FQGNSA. The CDR3 runs 14 residues. V was shortened by 8 bases and J by 2 bases, with 13 bases between the two germline ends. The CDR3 DNA sequence: TGTGCCAGCGTCGAGGGTGGGGGCAATCAGCCCCAGCATTTT. This codes for CASVEGGGNQPQHF.

CDR3 sequence (DNA): TGCGCCAGCAGCCAAGAAGGACAGGGAGAGACCCAGTACTTC. This gives the protein CASSQEGQGETQYF. The rearrangement uses TRBV5-1 and TRBJ2-5, with 8 nucleotides matching TRBD1. The CDR3 is 14 amino acids. V dropped 4 bases and J dropped 4; count of bases not matched to a gene: 6. Per germline, CDR1 SGHRS and CDR2 YFSETQ.

This chain connects TRBV28 to TRBJ1-2, with 7 bases aligning to TRBD1. The CDR3 length is 14 residues. With 5 bases clipped from V and 3 bases from J, the junction kept 6 bases outside the gene matches. CDR1 and CDR2 (germline): MDHEN, SYDVKM. The chain's CDR3 is CASSRLGTDYGYTF. CDR3 bases: TGTGCCAGCAGTAGACTAGGGACAGACTATGGCTACACCTTC.

The rearrangement links TRBV6-5 to TRBJ2-2; D remains unclear. Germline values: CDR1 MNHEY, CDR2 SVGAGI. V gave up 2 bases and J gave up 1 base, with 2 bases separating them. The CDR3 sequence is 13 residues long. CDR3 sequence (DNA): TGTGCCAGCAGTTACCAGAACACCGGGGAGCTGTTTTTT. Amino acids: CASSYQNTGELFF.

This sequence joins TRBV7-2 and TRBJ2-3, with 9 nucleotides matching TRBD1. The CDR3 loop spans 15 amino acids. The J segment lost 5 bases and the V segment lost 6 bases, leaving 9 bases of the junction unmatched. CDR1 is SGHTA and CDR2 is FQGNSA in the germline V gene. The CDR3 loop reads CASSSNRGRGDTQYF. The CDR3 DNA reads TGTGCCAGCAGTTCAAACAGGGGGCGCGGAGATACGCAGTATTTT. The variable domain in full, completed from reference TRBV7-2 and TRBJ2-3, reads GAGVSQSPSNKVTEKGKDVELRCDPISGHTALYWYRQSLGQGLEFLIYFQGNSAPDKSGLPSDRFSAERTGGSVSTLTIQRTQQEDSAVYLCASSSNRGRGDTQYFGPGTRLTVL.

The chain links TRBV6-5 to TRBJ1-2; D is uncertain. Germline V gene lookup returns CDR1 MNHEY and CDR2 SVGAGI. V lost 6 bases to trimming and J lost 10 bases, with 21 bases between them. The length of the CDR3 is 14 residues. The CDR3 here is CASRSRGGSPPYTF. The CDR3 bases are TGTGCCAGCAGAAGTAGAGGAGGGTCCCCCCCCTACACCTTC.

This chain joins TRBV23-1 and TRBJ2-3; TRBD2 agrees at 7 bases. TRBV23-1 is annotated as an ORF whose role is uncertain. The CDR3 spans 14 residues. J lost 11 bases, V lost 7 bases, and 15 bases had no gene match. As DNA, the CDR3 is TGCGCCAGCACCCAGACGGGGACTACCTTAAGGCAGTATTTT. It encodes CASTQTGTTLRQYF.

The V call is TRBV5-4, the J call TRBJ2-3, with 8 bases identical to TRBD1. Germline V gene sequence: CDR1 SGHNT, CDR2 YYREEE (reference sequence). V lost 9 bases, J lost 2 bases, and 8 bases stayed unmatched. This CDR3 spans 14 amino acids. The CDR3 spells CAILRDRLTDTQYF. In DNA form, the CDR3 reads TGTGCCATCCTCCGGGACAGGCTCACAGATACGCAGTATTTT.

This clone was recorded only once. The chain employs TRBV28 and TRBJ1-1; D not certain. Germline V lookup: CDR1 MDHEN, CDR2 SYDVKM. The length of the CDR3 is 13 residues. Deletions cut 4 bases from V and 4 bases from J, with 10 bases between. CDR3 in DNA: TGTGCCAGCAGTTATACCACGGGCACTGAAGCTTTCTTT. The encoded protein is CASSYTTGTEAFF.

The V call is TRBV9, the J call TRBJ2-1, with 9 bases identical to TRBD1. J gave up 8 bases and V 2 bases, and 14 bases lay outside the gene matches. This CDR3 has 17 residues. The germline V gene encodes CDR1 SGDLS and CDR2 YYNGEE. In nucleotides, the CDR3 is TGTGCCAGCAGCGTCTGGACAGGGGACACCGTGGACGATGAGCAGTTCTTC. Its protein product is CASSVWTGDTVDDEQFF.

The gene calls are TRBV4-3 and TRBJ2-2, with TRBD1 as a possible D gene (6 bases). Germline assignment: CDR1 LGHNA and CDR2 YSLEER. V was pared by 0 bases and J by 12 bases, with 23 bases between. The CDR3 runs 17 residues. The CDR3 DNA follows: TGCGCCAGCAGCCAAGAGGGCAGGGACACCCTCGAAGGGAAGCTGTTTTTT. It is translated as CASSQEGRDTLEGKLFF.

The rearrangement joins TRBV19 to TRBJ2-2; TRBD2 matches at 7 bases. The CDR3 is 16 amino acids. Germline CDR1 and CDR2: LNHDA and SQIVND (reference sequence). With V trimmed by 1 base and J by 4 bases, 6 bases remained unmatched. The CDR3: CASSIVGGGVTGELFF. CDR3 in DNA: TGTGCCAGTAGTATAGTCGGGGGAGGGGTCACCGGGGAGCTGTTTTTT.

This chain uses TRBV6-1 with TRBJ2-7, with 9 positions matching TRBD2. V lost 2 bases to trimming and J lost 6 bases; unmatched junction nucleotides: 8. The germline CDR1 and CDR2 sequences are MNHNS and SASEGT. The CDR3 has 15 residues. CDR3: CASSEIAGETSEQYF. In DNA form, the CDR3 reads TGTGCCAGCAGTGAAATAGCGGGAGAGACTTCCGAGCAGTACTTC.

The chain recombines TRBV7-8 with TRBJ2-7; 9 nucleotides line up with TRBD1. The CDR3 consists of 17 residues. From germline, CDR1 is SGHVS and CDR2 FQNEAQ. Trimming cost V 3 bases and J 1 base; bases outside gene matches: 10. The CDR3 coding sequence is TGTGCCAGCAGCTTCAAGGCGGGACAGGGCGAGTCCTACGAGCAGTACTTC. Its translation is CASSFKAGQGESYEQYF. Combining the CDR3 with reference TRBV7-8 and TRBJ2-7 gives the whole variable domain GAGVSQSPRYKVAKRGQDVALRCDPISGHVSLFWYQQALGQGPEFLTYFQNEAQLDKSGLPSDRFFAERPEGSVSTLKIQRTQQEDSAVYLCASSFKAGQGESYEQYFGPGTRLTVT.

The chain employs TRBV27 and TRBJ2-5; weak D call: TRBD1 (5 bases). The CDR3 covers 14 residues. Trimming shortened V by 2 bases and J by 4 bases, and 11 bases separated the two germline ends. The germline CDR1 and CDR2 sequences are MNHEY and SMNVEV (reference sequence). This CDR3 reads CASSLIQGRETQYF. For the CDR3, the DNA is TGTGCCAGCAGTTTAATCCAGGGTAGAGAGACCCAGTACTTC.

This clone was found a few times. V and J are TRBV5-4 and TRBJ2-7, with 10 bases that match TRBD2. The junction had 5 bases not matched to a gene; V was cut back by 2 bases and J by 6 bases. The length of the CDR3 is 14 residues. Germline assignment: CDR1 SGHNT and CDR2 YYREEE (reference sequence). The CDR3 is CASSFRLAGAEQYF. In DNA form, the CDR3 reads TGTGCCAGCAGCTTCCGGCTAGCGGGAGCCGAGCAGTACTTC. Full variable domain (missing parts from reference TRBV5-4 and TRBJ2-7): ETGVTQSPTHLIKTRGQQVTLRCSSQSGHNTVSWYQQALGQGPQFIFQYYREEENGRGNFPPRFSGLQFPNYSSELNVNALELDDSALYLCASSFRLAGAEQYFGPGTRLTVT.

This chain links TRBV4-1 with TRBJ2-7; no reliable D call. Germline lookup yields CDR1 MGHRA and CDR2 YSYEKL. The CDR3 is 11 residues long. Trimming shortened V by 9 bases and J by 4 bases, and 10 bases separated the two germline ends. DNA for the CDR3: TGCGCCAGTTCTGACATATACGAGCAGTACTTC. Translating it yields CASSDIYEQYF.